These 26 T cell receptor beta chains were sequenced from one sample in a study of CD8 T cells in Susac syndrome. Random hexamers were used to reverse transcribe an amount of roughly 0.5 to 1 ug RNA. TCRdb reanalysed the immunoSEQ multiplex PCR reads using MiXCR and keeps one entry per CDR3 protein. The table shows about 94,000 distinct CDR3 sequences, with around 94% occurring only once. The specimen sequenced was CD4+ T cells from PBMCs. Every receptor here comes from a human donor with Susac syndrome.

The J gene is TRBJ2-1, the V gene TRBV20-1, with D hard to call. The CDR3 runs to 13 residues. V was pared by 7 bases and J by 6 bases, with 16 bases between. Germline CDR1 and CDR2: DFQATT and SNEGSKA (reference sequence). DNA for the CDR3: TGCAGTGTAAGGTCGCAGGCGTTCAATGAGCAGTTCTTC. Amino acid sequence: CSVRSQAFNEQFF.

The genes are TRBV19 and TRBJ1-4, with TRBD1 as a possible D gene (6 bases). Trimming cost V 3 bases and J 5 bases, with 10 bases left between them. The CDR3 length is 14 residues. From germline, CDR1 is LNHDA and CDR2 SQIVND (reference sequence). The CDR3: CASSIGQQNEKLFF. In DNA form, the CDR3 reads TGTGCCAGTAGTATTGGACAGCAAAATGAAAAACTGTTTTTT.

The chain is built from TRBV15 and TRBJ1-6; D remains unclear. CDR1 is LNHNV, CDR2 YYDKDF, per germline (reference sequence). Deletions cut 6 bases from V and 0 bases from J, with 3 bases between. This CDR3 region has 13 residues. CDR3 DNA sequence: TGTGCCACCAGGAGCTCCTATAATTCACCCCTCCACTTT. Translated: CATRSSYNSPLHF.

The chain has TRBV9 and TRBJ2-7, with 7 bases lining up with TRBD1. The germline V gene has CDR1 SGDLS and CDR2 YYNGEE. The CDR3 sequence is 17 residues long. Trimming removed 0 bases from V and 2 bases from J; junction bases left unmatched: 11. For the CDR3, the DNA is TGTGCCAGCAGCGTAGCCTCCGGGACAGCAAACGCCTACGAGCAGTACTTC. Protein: CASSVASGTANAYEQYF.

The rearrangement uses TRBV20-1 and TRBJ2-2; perhaps TRBD2 as D (7 bases). V was trimmed by 3 bases and J by 9 bases, leaving 17 bases between them. The CDR3 spans 14 residues. Germline CDR1 is DFQATT and CDR2 is SNEGSKA (reference sequence). The CDR3 DNA reads TGCAGTGCTAGCCCTCCGGGGGGCCTAAGGGAGCTGTTTTTT. This sequence encodes CSASPPGGLRELFF.

The sample holds one count of this clonotype. This chain uses TRBV3-1 with TRBJ1-4; D is perhaps TRBD1 (6 bases). The V gene's germline CDR1 is LGHDT and CDR2 YNNKEL (reference sequence). V lost 4 bases and J 2 bases, leaving 11 bases between the germline ends. The CDR3 consists of 15 residues. The CDR3 reads CASSRRGLTNEKLFF. The CDR3 coding sequence is TGTGCCAGCAGCCGCCGGGGGCTCACTAATGAAAAACTGTTTTTT.

The rearrangement links TRBV27 to TRBJ1-1; D gene uncertain. Germline lookup yields CDR1 MNHEY and CDR2 SMNVEV (reference sequence). CDR3 length equals 15 residues. V lost 0 bases and J 8 bases, leaving 16 bases between the germline ends. In DNA, the CDR3 is TGTGCCAGCAGTTTATCGGCAGGTTCGTCACGAGAAGCTTTCTTT. This sequence encodes CASSLSAGSSREAFF.

This chain uses TRBV29-1 with TRBJ1-1, with unresolved D. CDR3 size: 11 residues. The V end lost 4 bases, the J end lost 0 bases, and 3 bases lay between the germline ends. CDR1 and CDR2 (germline): SQVTM, ANQGSEA. CDR3 nucleotides: TGCAGCGTTGCACTGAACACTGAAGCTTTCTTT. It yields the protein CSVALNTEAFF.

The chain combines TRBV12-3 or TRBV12-4 with TRBJ1-5; the match to TRBD1 covers 7 bases. V dropped 7 bases and J dropped 3; count of bases not matched to a gene: 6. The CDR3 covers 14 residues. CDR3 residues: CASTKDRSNQPQHF. The CDR3 bases are TGTGCCAGCACCAAGGACAGGTCCAATCAGCCCCAGCATTTT.

A single count supports this clonotype. The CDR3 DNA follows: TGCAGTACCCTCGGGGGACAGGGTGGCGGGGAGCTGTTTTTT. Encoded protein: CSTLGGQGGGELFF. This rearrangement joins TRBV20-1 to TRBJ2-2; 9 bases map to TRBD1. CDR1 and CDR2 from the germline V gene are DFQATT and SNEGSKA (reference sequence). The junction had 11 bases not matched to a gene; V was cut back by 8 bases and J by 7 bases. The CDR3 is made up of 14 amino acids.

The V call is TRBV29-1, the J call TRBJ1-3; 12 nucleotides match TRBD1. Germline V gene sequence: CDR1 SQVTM, CDR2 ANQGSEA. The CDR3 has 17 residues. The junction had 11 bases not matched to a gene; V was cut back by 6 bases and J by 2 bases. CDR3 in amino acids: CSVRGTGGDGAGNTIYF. The CDR3 DNA sequence: TGCAGCGTGCGTGGGACAGGGGGCGATGGAGCTGGAAACACCATATATTTT.

The gene calls are TRBV7-2 and TRBJ2-5, with D hard to call. Germline lookup yields CDR1 SGHTA and CDR2 FQGNSA. The CDR3 is made up of 13 amino acids. V lost 3 bases and J lost 5, with 10 bases in between. CDR3 sequence reads: CASSLENWETQYF. The CDR3 DNA reads as TGTGCCAGCAGCTTGGAGAACTGGGAGACCCAGTACTTC.

This chain links TRBV28 with TRBJ1-2; D call uncertain. Per germline, CDR1 MDHEN and CDR2 SYDVKM. The length of the CDR3 is 14 residues. Trimming cost V 11 bases and J 8 bases, with 24 bases left between them. The DNA of the CDR3 is TGTGCCGTCGAGGCAGATTTGAATAAAAGGGGCTACACCTTC. It yields the protein CAVEADLNKRGYTF.

The rearrangement joins TRBV30 to TRBJ2-7; no clear D. The CDR3 runs to 11 residues. Germline CDR1 GTSNPN, CDR2 SVGIG (reference sequence). Deletions cut 3 bases from V and 3 bases from J, with 6 bases between. In DNA form, the CDR3 reads TGTGCCTGGAGGGCCTACTACGAGCAGTACTTC. Protein product: CAWRAYYEQYF.

This clonotype was counted once. This chain links TRBV4-3 with TRBJ2-2; possibly TRBD2 for D (6 bases). The CDR3 totals 16 residues. Per the germline V gene, CDR1 is LGHNA and CDR2 is YSLEER. With 0 bases removed from V and 6 bases from J, the gap between germline ends came to 14 bases. The CDR3 is CASSQDTRGGSGELFF. Here the CDR3 DNA reads TGCGCCAGCAGCCAAGATACGCGGGGAGGCTCCGGGGAGCTGTTTTTT.

The chain links TRBV6-6 to TRBJ1-1; D possibly corresponds to TRBD1 (6 bases). The ends were cut back, 6 bases at V and 2 bases at J, with 13 bases in the middle. The CDR3 has 14 residues. Germline assignment: CDR1 MNHNY and CDR2 SVGAGI (reference sequence). The CDR3 nucleotides are TGTGCCAGCAGCGCCGGGACAAAAAACACTGAAGCTTTCTTT. Protein product: CASSAGTKNTEAFF.

About this clonotype itself: An end of the junction differs from the germline gene, which may be a read error. The gene calls are TRBV20-1 and TRBJ2-7; D gene ambiguous. There are 11 residues in the CDR3. Germline V lookup: CDR1 DFQATT, CDR2 SNEGSKA (reference sequence). The CDR3, as DNA: TGCAGTGCTAGGCGGTCCTTCGAGCAGTACTTC. As protein: CSARRSFEQYF.

J is TRBJ2-1 and V is TRBV7-2; 11 bases match TRBD2. With 5 bases clipped from V and 7 bases from J, the junction kept 7 bases outside the gene matches. The germline CDR1 and CDR2 sequences are SGHTA and FQGNSA. The CDR3 is 15 residues long. DNA of the CDR3: TGTGCCAGCAGCGTTGGGACTAGCGGCCTAAATGAGCAGTTCTTC. Residues: CASSVGTSGLNEQFF.

The genes are TRBV12-3 or TRBV12-4 and TRBJ2-2, with D perhaps matching TRBD2 (6 bases). Deletions cut 6 bases from V and 6 bases from J, with 14 bases between. This CDR3 has 14 residues. The CDR3 DNA sequence: TGTGCCAGCAGCACGACTAGTTGGTCCGGGGAGCTGTTTTTT. It is translated as CASSTTSWSGELFF.

This rearrangement joins TRBV3-1 to TRBJ2-7, with TRBD1 matching 9 bases. This CDR3 is 13 amino acids long. Losses at the gene ends were 3 bases for V and 6 bases for J; bases not matched to a gene: 3. Looked up from germline, CDR1 is LGHDT and CDR2 is YNNKEL (reference sequence). Here the CDR3 DNA reads TGTGCCAGCAGCCATAGGACAGGGGTCGAGCAGTACTTC. This encodes CASSHRTGVEQYF.

The V call is TRBV5-4, the J call TRBJ2-2; tentative D call: TRBD1 (6 bases). Between the trimmed V and J ends, which lost 1 base and 5 bases, there was a span of 12 bases. The V gene's germline CDR1 is SGHNT and CDR2 YYREEE (reference sequence). This CDR3 region has 15 residues. CDR3 sequence reads: CASSLSSQGTGELFF. The CDR3, as DNA: TGTGCCAGCAGCTTGTCATCACAGGGTACCGGGGAGCTGTTTTTT.

The chain has TRBV20-1 and TRBJ2-5; 9 nucleotides match TRBD2. CDR3 size: 13 residues. CDR1 is DFQATT and CDR2 is SNEGSKA in the germline V gene (reference sequence). The V and J ends lost 5 bases and 0 bases, in that order; junction bases with no gene match: 1. The CDR3 nucleotides are TGCAGTGCTGGACTAGCGTACCAAGAGACCCAGTACTTC. This gives the protein CSAGLAYQETQYF.

CDR3 protein: CASIRETQYF. The DNA for the CDR3 is TGTGCCAGCATACGGGAGACCCAGTACTTC. This chain joins TRBV7-3 and TRBJ2-5; no definite D call. V lost 7 bases and J lost 5, with 5 bases in between. Germline V gene sequence: CDR1 SGHTA, CDR2 FQGTGA. This CDR3 has 10 residues.

This clonotype was found a few times. The chain joins TRBV7-8 to TRBJ1-6, with 7 bases fitting TRBD1. This CDR3 spans 15 amino acids. V was clipped by 1 base and J by 5 bases; unmatched bases: 2. The germline CDR1 and CDR2 sequences are SGHVS and FQNEAQ. The CDR3 is CASSLDDRDNSPLHF. CDR3 nucleotide sequence: TGTGCCAGCAGCTTAGATGACAGGGATAATTCACCCCTCCACTTT.

This chain connects TRBV3-1 to TRBJ1-2, with 7 bases identical to TRBD1. The CDR3 sequence is 13 residues long. From germline, CDR1 is LGHDT and CDR2 YNNKEL (reference sequence). The V and J ends lost 4 bases and 7 bases, in that order; junction bases with no gene match: 6. CDR3 bases: TGTGCCAGCAGCCCAACCGACAGGGCTGGCTACACCTTC. The encoded protein is CASSPTDRAGYTF.

The rearrangement links TRBV7-3 to TRBJ2-1; 8 bases align to TRBD2. Germline V gene sequence: CDR1 SGHTA, CDR2 FQGTGA. CDR3 length equals 15 residues. V lost 3 bases, J lost 5 bases, and 6 bases stayed unmatched. DNA of the CDR3: TGTGCCAGCAGCTTGTCAGCGGGGGTTAACAATGAGCAGTTCTTC. This translates into CASSLSAGVNNEQFF.